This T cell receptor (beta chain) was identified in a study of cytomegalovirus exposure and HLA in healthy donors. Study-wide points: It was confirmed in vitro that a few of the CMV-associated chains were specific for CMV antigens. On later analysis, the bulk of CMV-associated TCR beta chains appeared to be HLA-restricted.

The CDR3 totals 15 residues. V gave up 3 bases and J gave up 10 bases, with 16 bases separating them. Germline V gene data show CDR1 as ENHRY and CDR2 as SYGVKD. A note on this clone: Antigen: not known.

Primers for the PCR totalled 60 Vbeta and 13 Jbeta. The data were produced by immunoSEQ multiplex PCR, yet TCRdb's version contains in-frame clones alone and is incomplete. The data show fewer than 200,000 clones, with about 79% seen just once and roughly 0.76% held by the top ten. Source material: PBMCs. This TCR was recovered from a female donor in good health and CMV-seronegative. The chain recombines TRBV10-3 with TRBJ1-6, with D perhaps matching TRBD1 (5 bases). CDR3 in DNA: TGTGCCATCAGTGAAGGGTGGGGGGGTGAGTCACCCCTCCACTTT. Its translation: CAISEGWGGESPLHF.